One and the same sample provided the 8 T cell receptor beta chains below, sequenced in a study of control samples from healthy donors and cancer patients. The table came from immunoSEQ multiplex PCR; TCRdb's copy has only in-frame clones and leaves some out. The data contain 95,000 to 100,000 clones, roughly four fifths of them seen just once; the ten biggest clones take up more than 1.5%. Sequences were obtained from blood. The receptors shown here come from a man in his 60s in good health.

The gene calls are TRBV3-1 (or the pseudogene TRBV3-2) and TRBJ2-3, with 15 bases aligning to TRBD2. This CDR3 region has 19 residues. V lost 1 base, J lost 3 bases, and 8 bases stayed unmatched. CDR1 LGHDT and CDR2 YNNKEL come from the germline V gene (reference sequence). The CDR3, as DNA: TGTGCCAGCAGCCAAGCGGCCGGACTAGCGGGGGGGATAACAGATACGCAGTATTTT. It codes for CASSQAAGLAGGITDTQYF.

The chain carries TRBV9 and TRBJ2-5, with D possibly called TRBD1 or TRBD2 (5 bases each). Trimming shortened V by 4 bases and J by 3 bases, and 16 bases separated the two germline ends. Per germline, CDR1 SGDLS and CDR2 YYNGEE. There are 15 residues in the CDR3. The CDR3 sequence: CASSFRGGEKETQYF. The CDR3 region has the DNA TGTGCCAGCAGCTTTCGTGGGGGAGAGAAAGAGACCCAGTACTTC.

V and J are TRBV4-2 and TRBJ2-6; no clear D. CDR1 and CDR2 (germline): LGHNA, YNFKEQ. V was clipped by 1 base and J by 4 bases, with 2 bases between them. The CDR3 spans 13 residues. The CDR3: CASSQAGANVLTF. CDR3 nucleotide sequence: TGTGCCAGCAGCCAAGCCGGGGCCAACGTCCTGACTTTC.

V and J are TRBV4-1 and TRBJ1-1; TRBD1 is a possible D gene (6 bases). CDR1 is MGHRA, CDR2 YSYEKL, per germline. The CDR3 runs to 21 residues. The V gene lost 0 bases and the J gene lost 0 bases, with 26 bases spanning the gap. The CDR3 loop reads CASSQERGWSGGGRLNTEAFF. In DNA form, the CDR3 reads TGCGCCAGCAGCCAAGAGAGGGGGTGGTCCGGTGGGGGCAGGCTGAACACTGAAGCTTTCTTT.

The chain has TRBV6-5 and TRBJ2-7; D may be TRBD2 (5 bases). The V end was cut by 8 bases, the J end by 3 bases, with 20 bases between. This CDR3 is 15 amino acids long. CDR1 is MNHEY, CDR2 SVGAGI, per germline. The DNA of the CDR3 is TGTGCCAGCGCCCCTAACAGCGGACCGTACTACGAGCAGTACTTC. This gives the protein CASAPNSGPYYEQYF.

The chain recombines TRBV11-3 with TRBJ2-3, with 8 bases lining up with TRBD2. The CDR3 consists of 16 residues. V shed 1 base and J 2 bases; nucleotides not matched to a gene: 5. CDR1 SGHNT and CDR2 YENEEA come from the germline V gene. CDR3 loop: CASSLGTSILTDTQYF. Here the CDR3 DNA reads TGTGCCAGCAGCTTAGGGACTAGCATTCTCACAGATACGCAGTATTTT. The variable domain in full, completed from reference TRBV11-3 and TRBJ2-3, reads EAGVVQSPRYKIIEKKQPVAFWCNPISGHNTLYWYLQNLGQGPELLIRYENEEAVDDSQLPKDRFSAERLKGVDSTLKIQPAELGDSAVYLCASSLGTSILTDTQYFGPGTRLTVL.

This clone was counted only a few times. The rearrangement joins TRBV6-5 to TRBJ2-1; 7 bases match TRBD2. The CDR3 runs to 14 residues. CDR1 is MNHEY and CDR2 is SVGAGI in the germline V gene. V lost 7 bases and J lost 6; bases outside the gene matches: 9. CDR3 sequence (DNA): TGTGCCAGCAAAAAGGGGAGGGTCTCCAATGAGCAGTTCTTC. Protein sequence: CASKKGRVSNEQFF.

The chain is built from TRBV11-2 and TRBJ2-7; 8 bases match TRBD1. The germline gives CDR1 SGHAT, CDR2 FQNNGV. The junction had 6 bases not matched to a gene; V was cut back by 2 bases and J by 3 bases. The CDR3 runs 15 residues. CDR3 protein: CASSLSDRGLYEQYF. The CDR3 bases are TGTGCCAGCAGCTTATCCGACAGGGGCCTCTACGAGCAGTACTTC.